These T cell receptor beta chains were read from a single sample in a study of blood T cell repertoires in COVID-19. Clones were sequenced by immunoSEQ multiplex PCR, and TCRdb holds only the in-frame ones, with some missing. The table shows about 370,000 clones, with roughly 90% occurring only once. The source material was peripheral blood. Receptors were obtained from a woman aged 25-40 years with COVID-19, enrolled during active disease. Each CDR3 is given with its conserved first and last residue. D genes are given only for firm matches. Only some rows state a clone size, as once, few, many or a class for expanded clones.

>once|TRBJ2-1|TRBV20-1|TRBD2
CSASYDLAGADEQFF
TGCAGTGCTAGTTACGATCTAGCGGGAGCGGATGAGCAGTTCTTC
>.|TRBJ2-3|TRBV29-1|TRBD2
CSVAGLAGARNTDTQYF
TGCAGCGTTGCCGGACTAGCGGGGGCGAGAAACACAGATACGCAGTATTTT
>.|TRBJ1-1|TRBV6-2/TRBV6-3|.
CASSYAWATEAFF
TGTGCCAGCAGTTACGCGTGGGCGACTGAAGCTTTCTTT
>.|TRBJ2-1|TRBV29-1|.
CSVAGHHNEQFF
TGCAGCGTTGCGGGACACCACAATGAGCAGTTCTTC
>.|TRBJ1-6|TRBV12-3/TRBV12-4|TRBD1
CASSLLGQSPLHF
TGTGCCAGCAGTTTATTGGGACAGTCACCCCTCCACTTT
>.|TRBJ2-5|TRBV28|TRBD1
CASSLGTGGQETQYF
TGTGCCAGCAGTTTAGGAACAGGGGGACAAGAGACCCAGTACTTC
>.|TRBJ2-1|TRBV5-4|TRBD2
CASSLLGTSGRRGPYNEQFF
TGTGCCAGCAGCTTATTAGGGACTAGCGGGAGAAGGGGTCCCTACAATGAGCAGTTCTTC
>.|TRBJ2-2|TRBV7-2|.
CASSLVLMRRTGELFF
TGTGCCAGCAGCTTAGTTTTAATGAGGCGCACCGGGGAGCTGTTTTTT
>.|TRBJ2-3|TRBV7-2|TRBD1
CASSSPDRHRTDTQYF
TGTGCCAGCAGCTCCCCGGACAGGCACCGCACAGATACGCAGTATTTT
>.|TRBJ2-2|TRBV30|TRBD2
CAWRGLAGTGELFF
TGTGCCTGGAGGGGACTAGCGGGCACCGGGGAGCTGTTTTTT
>.|TRBJ1-1|TRBV28|.
CASIGETEAFF
TGTGCCAGCATCGGGGAGACTGAAGCTTTCTTT
>.|TRBJ2-2|TRBV2|.
CAREHTNTGELFF
TGTGCCAGAGAACACACGAACACCGGGGAGCTGTTTTTT
>.|TRBJ1-2|TRBV19|TRBD1
CASSDRGYGYTF
TGTGCCAGTAGTGACAGGGGGTATGGCTACACCTTC
>.|TRBJ1-4|TRBV18|TRBD1
CASSIGTGDEKLFF
TGTGCCAGCTCGATAGGGACAGGGGATGAAAAACTGTTTTTT